This T cell receptor (beta chain) was retrieved from a study of blood T cell repertoires in COVID-19. The wider study: Specimens from acute and convalescent COVID-19 originated in the United States, Italy and Spain. In each case, the material was cDNA or gDNA derived from T cells, B-cell-depleted T cells, or PBMCs.

The ends lost 5 bases at V and 2 bases at J; junction bases unmatched: 11. The CDR3 runs 19 residues. In germline, CDR1 is SGHVS, CDR2 FQNEAQ. In the original analysis: Reference gene primer amplification in the assay estimated nucleated cell counts. The data were produced by immunoSEQ multiplex PCR, yet TCRdb's version contains in-frame clones alone and is incomplete. D and trimming come from the DNA, and the V and J calls and clone size come from that table. The sample shows tens of thousands of clones, roughly 89% of them seen only once. The receptor's source is a man aged 50 or older with acute or convalescent COVID-19. Sequencing was performed on peripheral blood. The genes are TRBV7-8 and TRBJ2-1, with TRBD2 identical over 14 bases. CDR3 in DNA: TGTGCCAGCAGCCGAATAGGACTAGCGGGAGGCCTTACCTACAATGAGCAGTTCTTC. Protein product: CASSRIGLAGGLTYNEQFF. The entire variable domain, with the rest obtained from reference TRBV7-8 and TRBJ2-1, is as follows: GAGVSQSPRYKVAKRGQDVALRCDPISGHVSLFWYQQALGQGPEFLTYFQNEAQLDKSGLPSDRFFAERPEGSVSTLKIQRTQQEDSAVYLCASSRIGLAGGLTYNEQFFGPGTRLTVL.